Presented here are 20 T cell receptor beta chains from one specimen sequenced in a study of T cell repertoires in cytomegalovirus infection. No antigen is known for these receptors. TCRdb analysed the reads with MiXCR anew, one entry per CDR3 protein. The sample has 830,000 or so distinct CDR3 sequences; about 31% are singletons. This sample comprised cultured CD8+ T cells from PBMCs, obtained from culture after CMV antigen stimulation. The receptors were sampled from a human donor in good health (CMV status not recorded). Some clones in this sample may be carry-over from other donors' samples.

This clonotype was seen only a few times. CDR3 DNA: TGTGCCAGCAGCTTATTACCTAGCACCAGCACAGATACGCAGTATTTT. This translates into CASSLLPSTSTDTQYF. The rearrangement joins TRBV7-3 to TRBJ2-3; D perhaps matches TRBD2 (5 bases). The CDR3 consists of 16 residues. Germline lookup yields CDR1 SGHTA and CDR2 FQGTGA. The V and J ends lost 2 bases and 0 bases respectively, with 12 bases between them.

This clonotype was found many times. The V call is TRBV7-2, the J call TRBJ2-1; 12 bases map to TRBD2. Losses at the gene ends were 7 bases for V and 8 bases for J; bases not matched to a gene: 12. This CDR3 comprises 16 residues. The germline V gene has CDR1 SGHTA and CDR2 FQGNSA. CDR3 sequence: CASNHGGLAGGHEQFF. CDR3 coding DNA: TGTGCCAGCAACCACGGGGGGCTAGCGGGGGGGCATGAGCAGTTCTTC.

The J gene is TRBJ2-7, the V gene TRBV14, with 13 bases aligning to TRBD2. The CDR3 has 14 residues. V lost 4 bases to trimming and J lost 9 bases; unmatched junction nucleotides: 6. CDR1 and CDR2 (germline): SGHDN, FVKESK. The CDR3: CASSPGTSGAPQYV. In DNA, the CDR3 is TGTGCCAGCAGCCCCGGGACTAGCGGGGCCCCGCAGTACGTC.

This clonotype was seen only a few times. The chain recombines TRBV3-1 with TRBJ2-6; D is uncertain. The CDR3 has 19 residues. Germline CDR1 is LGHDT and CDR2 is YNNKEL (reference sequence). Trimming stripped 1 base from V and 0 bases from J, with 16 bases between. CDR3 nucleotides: TGTGCCAGCAGCCAAGTCTTTCCCAGCCAGCACTCTGGGGCCAACGTCCTGACTTTC. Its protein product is CASSQVFPSQHSGANVLTF.

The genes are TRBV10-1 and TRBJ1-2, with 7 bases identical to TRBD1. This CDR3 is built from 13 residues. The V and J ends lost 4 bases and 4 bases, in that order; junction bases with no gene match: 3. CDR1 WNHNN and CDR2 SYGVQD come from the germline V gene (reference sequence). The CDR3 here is CASSGAGGYGYTF. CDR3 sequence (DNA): TGCGCCAGCAGTGGGGCAGGGGGCTATGGCTACACCTTC.

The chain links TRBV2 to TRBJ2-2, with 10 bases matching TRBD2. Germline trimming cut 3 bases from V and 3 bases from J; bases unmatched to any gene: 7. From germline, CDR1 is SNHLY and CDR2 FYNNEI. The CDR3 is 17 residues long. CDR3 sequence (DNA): TGTGCCAGCAGTGAGCGGCTAGCGGGGGCCCACACCGGGGAGCTGTTTTTT. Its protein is CASSERLAGAHTGELFF. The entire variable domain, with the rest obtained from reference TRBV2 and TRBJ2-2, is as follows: EPEVTQTPSHQVTQMGQEVILRCVPISNHLYFYWYRQILGQKVEFLVSFYNNEISEKSEIFDDQFSVERPDGSNFTLKIRSTKLEDSAMYFCASSERLAGAHTGELFFGEGSRLTVL.

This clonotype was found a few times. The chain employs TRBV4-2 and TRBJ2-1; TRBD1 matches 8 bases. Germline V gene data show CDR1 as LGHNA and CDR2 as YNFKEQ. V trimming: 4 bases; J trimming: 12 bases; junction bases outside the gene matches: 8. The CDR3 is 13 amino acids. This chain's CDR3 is CASSLGPTGVQFF. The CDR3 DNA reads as TGTGCCAGCAGCCTCGGCCCGACAGGGGTGCAGTTCTTC.

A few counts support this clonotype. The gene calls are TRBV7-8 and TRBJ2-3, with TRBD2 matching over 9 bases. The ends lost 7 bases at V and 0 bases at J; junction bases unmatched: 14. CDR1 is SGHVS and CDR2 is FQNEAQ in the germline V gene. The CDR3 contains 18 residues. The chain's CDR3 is CASNPGLALVSSTDTQYF. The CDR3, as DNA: TGTGCCAGCAACCCAGGACTAGCGCTAGTCTCTAGCACAGATACGCAGTATTTT.

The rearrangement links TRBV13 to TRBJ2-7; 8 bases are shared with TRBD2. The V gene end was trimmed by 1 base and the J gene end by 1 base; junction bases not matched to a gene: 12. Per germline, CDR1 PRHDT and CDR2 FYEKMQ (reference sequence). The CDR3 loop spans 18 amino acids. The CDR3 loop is CASSLEGLAGSRSYEQYV. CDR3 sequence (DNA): TGTGCCAGCAGCTTAGAGGGATTAGCGGGGTCCAGATCCTACGAGCAGTACGTC.

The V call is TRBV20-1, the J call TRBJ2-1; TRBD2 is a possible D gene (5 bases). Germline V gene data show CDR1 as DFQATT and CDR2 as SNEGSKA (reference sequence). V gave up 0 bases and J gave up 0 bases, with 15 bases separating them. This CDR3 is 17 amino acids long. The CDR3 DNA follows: TGCAGTGCTAGAGAGATCCGGAGGTCGGCCTCCTACAATGAGCAGTTCTTC. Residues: CSAREIRRSASYNEQFF.

For the CDR3, the DNA is TGTGCCATCAGTGAGTCAGGGGTGATGAACACAGATACGCAGTATTTT. This encodes CAISESGVMNTDTQYF. The rearrangement joins TRBV10-3 to TRBJ2-3; possible D gene TRBD1, 5 bases. Germline-derived CDR1 and CDR2 are ENHRY and SYGVKD. The ends were cut back, 0 bases at V and 2 bases at J, with 12 bases in the middle. The CDR3 is 16 residues long.

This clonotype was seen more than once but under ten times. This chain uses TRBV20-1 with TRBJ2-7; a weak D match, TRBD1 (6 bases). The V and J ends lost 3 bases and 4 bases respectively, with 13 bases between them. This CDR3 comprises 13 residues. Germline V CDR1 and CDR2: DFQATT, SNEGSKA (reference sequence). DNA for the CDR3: TGCAGTGCTAGGGGAGACAGGTATTACGAGCAGTACGTC. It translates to CSARGDRYYEQYV.

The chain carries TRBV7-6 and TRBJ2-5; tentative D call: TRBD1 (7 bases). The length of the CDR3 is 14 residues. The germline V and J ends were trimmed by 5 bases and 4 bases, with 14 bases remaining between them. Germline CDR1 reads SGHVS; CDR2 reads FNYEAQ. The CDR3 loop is CASSDRGTAETQYF. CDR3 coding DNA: TGTGCCAGCAGCGACCGGGGGACAGCAGAGACCCAGTACTTC.

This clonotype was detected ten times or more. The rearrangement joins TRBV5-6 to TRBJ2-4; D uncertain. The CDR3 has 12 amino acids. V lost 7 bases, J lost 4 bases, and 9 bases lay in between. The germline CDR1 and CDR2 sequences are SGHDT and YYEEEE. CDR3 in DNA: TGTGCCAGCTCCCTAGGAAAAAACATTCAGTACTTC. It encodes CASSLGKNIQYF.

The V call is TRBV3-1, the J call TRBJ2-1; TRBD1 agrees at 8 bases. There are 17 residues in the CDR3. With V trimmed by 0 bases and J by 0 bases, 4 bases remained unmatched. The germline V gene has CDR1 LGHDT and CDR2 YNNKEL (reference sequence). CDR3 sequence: CASSQDQGQVSYNEQFF. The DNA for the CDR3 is TGTGCCAGCAGCCAAGACCAGGGACAGGTCTCCTACAATGAGCAGTTCTTC.

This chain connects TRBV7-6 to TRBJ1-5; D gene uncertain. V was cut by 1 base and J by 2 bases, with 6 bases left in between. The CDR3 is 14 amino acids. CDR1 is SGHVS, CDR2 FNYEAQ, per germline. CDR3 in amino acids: CASSLGNGNQPQHF. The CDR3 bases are TGTGCCAGCAGCTTAGGGAATGGCAATCAGCCCCAGCATTTT.

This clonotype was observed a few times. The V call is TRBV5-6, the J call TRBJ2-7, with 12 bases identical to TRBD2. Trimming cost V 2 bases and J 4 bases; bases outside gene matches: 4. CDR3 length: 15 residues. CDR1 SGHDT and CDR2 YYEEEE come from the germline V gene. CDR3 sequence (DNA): TGTGCCAGCAGCTTCCGGACTAGCGGGGAGTACGAGCAGTACGTC. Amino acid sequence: CASSFRTSGEYEQYV.

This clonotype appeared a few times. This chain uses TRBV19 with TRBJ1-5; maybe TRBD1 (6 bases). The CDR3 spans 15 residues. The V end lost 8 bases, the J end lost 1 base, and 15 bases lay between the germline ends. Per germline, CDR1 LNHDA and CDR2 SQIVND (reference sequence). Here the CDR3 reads CASSDRLVSNQPQHF. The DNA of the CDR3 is TGTGCCAGTTCCGACAGGCTAGTCAGCAATCAGCCCCAGCATTTT. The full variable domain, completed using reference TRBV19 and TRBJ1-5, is DGGITQSPKYLFRKEGQNVTLSCEQNLNHDAMYWYRQDPGQGLRLIYYSQIVNDFQKGDIAEGYSVSREKKESFPLTVTSAQKNPTAFYLCASSDRLVSNQPQHFGDGTRLSIL.

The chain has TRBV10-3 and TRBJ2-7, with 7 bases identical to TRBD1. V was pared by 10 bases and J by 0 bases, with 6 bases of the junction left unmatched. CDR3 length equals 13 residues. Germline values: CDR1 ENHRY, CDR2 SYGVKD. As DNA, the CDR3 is TGTGCCACCTGGACAGGTAGCTCCTACGAGCAGTACGTC. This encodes CATWTGSSYEQYV.

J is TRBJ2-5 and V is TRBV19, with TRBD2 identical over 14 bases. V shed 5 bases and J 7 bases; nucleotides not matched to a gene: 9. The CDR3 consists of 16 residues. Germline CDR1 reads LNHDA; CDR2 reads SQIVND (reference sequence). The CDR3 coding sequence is TGTGCCAGTAGTTCGGGACTAGCGGGGGCCTTTCGGACCCAGTACTTC. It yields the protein CASSSGLAGAFRTQYF.